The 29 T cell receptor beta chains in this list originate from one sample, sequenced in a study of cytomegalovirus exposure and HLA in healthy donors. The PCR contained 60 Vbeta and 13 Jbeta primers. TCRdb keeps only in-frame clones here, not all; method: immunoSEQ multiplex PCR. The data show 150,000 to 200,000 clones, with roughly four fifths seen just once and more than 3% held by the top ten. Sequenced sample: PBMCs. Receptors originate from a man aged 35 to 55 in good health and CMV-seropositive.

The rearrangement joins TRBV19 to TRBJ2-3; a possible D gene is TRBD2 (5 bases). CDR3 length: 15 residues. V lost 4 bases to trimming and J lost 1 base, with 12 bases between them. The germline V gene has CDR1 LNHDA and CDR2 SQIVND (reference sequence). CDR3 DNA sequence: TGTGCCAGTAGTAGTCGCCTAGCACGCACAGATACGCAGTATTTT. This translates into CASSSRLARTDTQYF.

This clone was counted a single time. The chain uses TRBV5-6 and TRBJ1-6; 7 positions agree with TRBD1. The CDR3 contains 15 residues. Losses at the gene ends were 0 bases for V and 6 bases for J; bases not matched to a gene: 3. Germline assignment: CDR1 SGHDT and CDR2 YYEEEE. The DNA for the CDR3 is TGTGCCAGCAGCTTGGGACAGGGTGGTAATTCACCCCTCCACTTT. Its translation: CASSLGQGGNSPLHF.

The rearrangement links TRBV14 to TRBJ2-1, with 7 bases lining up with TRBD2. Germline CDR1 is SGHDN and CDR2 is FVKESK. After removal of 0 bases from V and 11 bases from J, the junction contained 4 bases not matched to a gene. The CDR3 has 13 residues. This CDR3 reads CASSQERESKQFF. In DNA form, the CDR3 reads TGTGCCAGCAGCCAAGAGCGGGAGAGCAAGCAGTTCTTC.

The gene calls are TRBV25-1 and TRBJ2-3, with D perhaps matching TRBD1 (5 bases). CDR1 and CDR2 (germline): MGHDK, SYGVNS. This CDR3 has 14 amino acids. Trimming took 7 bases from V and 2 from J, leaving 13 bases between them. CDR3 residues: CASTLTENTDTQYF. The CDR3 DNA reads TGTGCCAGCACCCTGACAGAGAACACAGATACGCAGTATTTT.

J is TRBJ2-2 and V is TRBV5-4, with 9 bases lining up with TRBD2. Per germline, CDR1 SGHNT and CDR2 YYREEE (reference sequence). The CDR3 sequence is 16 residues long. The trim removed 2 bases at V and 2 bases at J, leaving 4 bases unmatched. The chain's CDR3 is CASSFGLAGNTGELFF. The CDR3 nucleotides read TGTGCCAGCAGCTTTGGGCTAGCGGGAAACACCGGGGAGCTGTTTTTT.

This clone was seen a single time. The DNA for the CDR3 is TGTGCCAGCAGCTTAGGTAGCATGGGTGTCCCTGGGGCCAACGTCCTGACTTTC. Translating it yields CASSLGSMGVPGANVLTF. The chain joins TRBV7-8 to TRBJ2-6; D unclear. The germline CDR1 and CDR2 sequences are SGHVS and FQNEAQ. The CDR3 totals 18 residues. Deletions cut 1 base from V and 2 bases from J, with 15 bases between.

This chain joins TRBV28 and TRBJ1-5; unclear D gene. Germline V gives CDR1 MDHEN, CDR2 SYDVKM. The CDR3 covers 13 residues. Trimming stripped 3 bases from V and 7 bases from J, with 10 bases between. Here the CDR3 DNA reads TGTGCCAGCAGTTTGGAGGGTCGGCAGCCCCAGCATTTT. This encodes CASSLEGRQPQHF.

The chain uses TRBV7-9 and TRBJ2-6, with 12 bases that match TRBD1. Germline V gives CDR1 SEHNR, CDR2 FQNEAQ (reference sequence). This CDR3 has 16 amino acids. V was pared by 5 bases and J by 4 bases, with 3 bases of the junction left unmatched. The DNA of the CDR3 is TGTGCCAGCAGCATGGGACAGGGGGCCGGGGCCAACGTCCTGACTTTC. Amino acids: CASSMGQGAGANVLTF.

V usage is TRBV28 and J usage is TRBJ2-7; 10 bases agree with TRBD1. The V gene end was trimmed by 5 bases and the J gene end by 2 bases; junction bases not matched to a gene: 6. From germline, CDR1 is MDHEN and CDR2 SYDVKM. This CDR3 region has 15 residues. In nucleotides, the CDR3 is TGTGCCAGCAGTCCTGGGACAGGGGCCCCCTACGAGCAGTACTTC. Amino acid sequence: CASSPGTGAPYEQYF.

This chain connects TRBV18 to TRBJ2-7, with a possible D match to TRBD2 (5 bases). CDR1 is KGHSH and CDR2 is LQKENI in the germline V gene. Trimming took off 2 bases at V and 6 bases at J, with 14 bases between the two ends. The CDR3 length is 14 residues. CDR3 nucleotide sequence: TGTGCCAGCTCACCAAGCTTAGGCGGGTTCGAGCAGTACTTC. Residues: CASSPSLGGFEQYF.

Here the CDR3 reads CASSPGLAANNEQFF. CDR3 nucleotides: TGTGCCAGCAGCCCAGGACTAGCGGCCAACAATGAGCAGTTCTTC. The V and J genes are TRBV6-4 and TRBJ2-1; 10 bases match TRBD2. Trimming took 6 bases from V and 5 from J; bases not matched to a gene: 7. Germline CDR1 is MRHNA and CDR2 is SNTAGT. The CDR3 runs to 15 residues.

This chain's CDR3 is CASSDSPGRGNYGYTF. The CDR3 nucleotides are TGTGCCAGCAGTGACTCCCCCGGCAGGGGGAACTATGGCTACACCTTC. This chain uses TRBV6-4 with TRBJ1-2, with 7 bases that match TRBD1. Germline CDR1 reads MRHNA; CDR2 reads SNTAGT. The CDR3 covers 16 residues. V was clipped by 0 bases and J by 2 bases; unmatched bases: 6.

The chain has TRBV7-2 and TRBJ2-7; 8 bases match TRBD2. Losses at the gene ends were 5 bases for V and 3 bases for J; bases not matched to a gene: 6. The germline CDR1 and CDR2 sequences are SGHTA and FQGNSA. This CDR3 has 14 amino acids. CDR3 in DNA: TGTGCCAGCAGCCCGGGGGGGGCAATCTACGAGCAGTACTTC. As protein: CASSPGGAIYEQYF. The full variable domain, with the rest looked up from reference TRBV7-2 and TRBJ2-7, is GAGVSQSPSNKVTEKGKDVELRCDPISGHTALYWYRQSLGQGLEFLIYFQGNSAPDKSGLPSDRFSAERTGGSVSTLTIQRTQQEDSAVYLCASSPGGAIYEQYFGPGTRLTVT.

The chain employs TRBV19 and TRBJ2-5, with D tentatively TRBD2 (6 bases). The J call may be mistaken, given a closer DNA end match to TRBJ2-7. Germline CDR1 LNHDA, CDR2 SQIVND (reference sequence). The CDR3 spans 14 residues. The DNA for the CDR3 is TGTGCCAGTAGTATTGCGGGACCCGCCTACGAGCAGTACTTC. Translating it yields CASSIAGPAYEQYF.

The CDR3 sequence is CSVAEQSYSNQPQHF. CDR3 nucleotide sequence: TGCAGCGTTGCGGAACAGTCTTATAGCAATCAGCCCCAGCATTTT. The rearrangement links TRBV29-1 to TRBJ1-5; D is undetermined. Trimming shortened V by 4 bases and J by 0 bases, and 13 bases separated the two germline ends. CDR3 length: 15 amino acids. Per germline, CDR1 SQVTM and CDR2 ANQGSEA.

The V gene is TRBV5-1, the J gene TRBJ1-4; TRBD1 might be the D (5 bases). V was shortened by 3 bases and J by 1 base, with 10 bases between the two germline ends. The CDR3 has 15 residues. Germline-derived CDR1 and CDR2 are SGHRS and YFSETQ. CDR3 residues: CASSSMGGTNEKLFF. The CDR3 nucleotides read TGCGCCAGCAGCTCGATGGGGGGAACTAATGAAAAACTGTTTTTT. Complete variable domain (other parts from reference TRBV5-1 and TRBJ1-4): KAGVTQTPRYLIKTRGQQVTLSCSPISGHRSVSWYQQTPGQGLQFLFEYFSETQRNKGNFPGRFSGRQFSNSRSEMNVSTLELGDSALYLCASSSMGGTNEKLFFGSGTQLSVL.

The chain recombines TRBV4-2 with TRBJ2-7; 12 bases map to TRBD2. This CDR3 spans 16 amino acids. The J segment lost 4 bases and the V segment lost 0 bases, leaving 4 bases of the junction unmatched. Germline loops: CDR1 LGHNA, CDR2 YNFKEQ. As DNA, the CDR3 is TGTGCCAGCAGCCAAGATCCGACTAGCGGGGGTTACGAGCAGTACTTC. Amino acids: CASSQDPTSGGYEQYF.

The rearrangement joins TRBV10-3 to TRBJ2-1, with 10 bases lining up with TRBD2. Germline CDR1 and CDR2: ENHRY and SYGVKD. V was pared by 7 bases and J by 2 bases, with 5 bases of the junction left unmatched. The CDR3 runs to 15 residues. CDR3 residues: CAITHTSGAYNEQFF. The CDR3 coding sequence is TGTGCCATCACCCATACTAGCGGGGCCTACAATGAGCAGTTCTTC.

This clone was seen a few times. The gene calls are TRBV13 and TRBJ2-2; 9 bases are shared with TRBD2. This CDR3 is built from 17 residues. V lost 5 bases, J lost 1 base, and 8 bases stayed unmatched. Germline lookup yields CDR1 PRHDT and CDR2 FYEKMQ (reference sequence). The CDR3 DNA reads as TGTGCCAGCAGCCCCCTTGGTAGCGGGAGGAACACCGGGGAGCTGTTTTTT. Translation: CASSPLGSGRNTGELFF.

The CDR3 reads CASSLGSGGYSPLHF. CDR3 coding DNA: TGTGCCAGCAGCTTAGGGTCAGGGGGCTATTCACCCCTCCACTTT. The gene calls are TRBV7-8 and TRBJ1-6; the match to TRBD1 covers 8 bases. CDR3 length: 15 amino acids. Germline lookup yields CDR1 SGHVS and CDR2 FQNEAQ. The trim removed 1 base at V and 8 bases at J, leaving 4 bases unmatched.

The CDR3: CASSFVQGMTEAFF. In nucleotides, the CDR3 is TGTGCCAGCAGCTTCGTCCAGGGGATGACTGAAGCTTTCTTT. The chain is built from TRBV5-6 and TRBJ1-1, with D possibly matching TRBD1 (6 bases). Per germline, CDR1 SGHDT and CDR2 YYEEEE. The CDR3 is made up of 14 amino acids. V lost 2 bases to trimming and J lost 5 bases, with 13 bases between them.

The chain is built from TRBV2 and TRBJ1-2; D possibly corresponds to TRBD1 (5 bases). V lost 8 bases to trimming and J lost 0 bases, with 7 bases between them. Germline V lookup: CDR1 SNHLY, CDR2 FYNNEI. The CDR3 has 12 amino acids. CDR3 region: CASGASNYGYTF. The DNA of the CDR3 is TGTGCCAGCGGGGCATCTAACTATGGCTACACCTTC.

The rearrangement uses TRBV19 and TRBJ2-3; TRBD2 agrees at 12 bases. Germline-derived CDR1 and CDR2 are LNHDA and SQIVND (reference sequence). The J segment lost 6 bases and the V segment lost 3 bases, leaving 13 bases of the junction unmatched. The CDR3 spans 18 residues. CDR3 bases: TGTGCCAGTAGTATTTTGGTGACTAGCGGGGGTTCGGGGGATACGCAGTATTTT. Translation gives CASSILVTSGGSGDTQYF. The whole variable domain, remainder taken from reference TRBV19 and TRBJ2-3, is DGGITQSPKYLFRKEGQNVTLSCEQNLNHDAMYWYRQDPGQGLRLIYYSQIVNDFQKGDIAEGYSVSREKKESFPLTVTSAQKNPTAFYLCASSILVTSGGSGDTQYFGPGTRLTVL.

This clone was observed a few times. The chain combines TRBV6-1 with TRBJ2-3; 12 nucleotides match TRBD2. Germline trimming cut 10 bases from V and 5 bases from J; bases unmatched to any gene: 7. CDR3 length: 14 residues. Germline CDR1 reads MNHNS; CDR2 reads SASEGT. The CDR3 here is CATKLAGGRDTQYF. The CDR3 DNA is TGTGCCACCAAACTAGCGGGAGGCCGAGATACGCAGTATTTT.

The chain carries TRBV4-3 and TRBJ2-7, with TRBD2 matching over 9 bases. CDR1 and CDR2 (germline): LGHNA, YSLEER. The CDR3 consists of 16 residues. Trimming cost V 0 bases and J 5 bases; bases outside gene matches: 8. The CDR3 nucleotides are TGCGCCAGCAGCCAAGAAGGGCTAGCGGGAACTAACGAGCAGTACTTC. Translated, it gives CASSQEGLAGTNEQYF.

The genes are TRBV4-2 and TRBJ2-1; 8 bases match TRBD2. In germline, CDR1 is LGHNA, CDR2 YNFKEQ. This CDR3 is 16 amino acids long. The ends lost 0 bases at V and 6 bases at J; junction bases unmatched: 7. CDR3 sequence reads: CASSQDRGGGFNEQFF. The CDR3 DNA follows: TGTGCCAGCAGCCAAGATCGGGGGGGCGGGTTCAATGAGCAGTTCTTC.

The CDR3 DNA reads TGCGCCAGCAGCCCTAGACTAGCGGTGGTGACGGAGACCCAGTACTTC. It yields the protein CASSPRLAVVTETQYF. V and J are TRBV5-1 and TRBJ2-5; 9 positions agree with TRBD2. The CDR3 has 16 amino acids. In germline, CDR1 is SGHRS, CDR2 YFSETQ. The ends lost 4 bases at V and 5 bases at J; junction bases unmatched: 12. Using reference TRBV5-1 and TRBJ2-5 for the parts outside the CDR3, the full variable domain is KAGVTQTPRYLIKTRGQQVTLSCSPISGHRSVSWYQQTPGQGLQFLFEYFSETQRNKGNFPGRFSGRQFSNSRSEMNVSTLELGDSALYLCASSPRLAVVTETQYFGPGTRLLVL.

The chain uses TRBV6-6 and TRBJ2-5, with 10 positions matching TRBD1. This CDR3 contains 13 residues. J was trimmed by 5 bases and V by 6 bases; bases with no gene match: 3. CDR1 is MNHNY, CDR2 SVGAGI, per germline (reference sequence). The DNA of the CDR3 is TGTGCCAGCAGCGGACAGGGGGAGGAGACCCAGTACTTC. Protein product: CASSGQGEETQYF.

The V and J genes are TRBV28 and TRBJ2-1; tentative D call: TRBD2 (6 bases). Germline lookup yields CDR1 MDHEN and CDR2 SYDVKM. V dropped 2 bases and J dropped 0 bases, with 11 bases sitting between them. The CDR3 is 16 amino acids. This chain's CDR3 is CASSLKWRGSYNEQFF. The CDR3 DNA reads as TGTGCCAGCAGTTTAAAGTGGCGGGGCTCCTACAATGAGCAGTTCTTC.